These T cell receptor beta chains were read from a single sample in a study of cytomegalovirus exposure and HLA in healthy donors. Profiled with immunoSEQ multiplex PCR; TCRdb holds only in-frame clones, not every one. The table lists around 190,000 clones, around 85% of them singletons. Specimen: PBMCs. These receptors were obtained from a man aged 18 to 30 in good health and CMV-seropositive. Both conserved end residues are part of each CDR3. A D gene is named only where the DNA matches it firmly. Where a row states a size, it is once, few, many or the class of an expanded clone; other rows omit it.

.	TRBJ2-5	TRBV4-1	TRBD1	TGCGCCAGCAGCCAAGAGAGGACAGGGAGCCAAGAGACCCAGTACTTC	CASSQERTGSQETQYF
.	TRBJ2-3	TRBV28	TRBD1	TGTGCCAGCAGAGAGACAGGGGGCACAGATACGCAGTATTTT	CASRETGGTDTQYF
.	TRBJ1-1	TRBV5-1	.	TGCGCCAGCAGCCCCCGGAGCCCAGAGGGTGAAGCTTTCTTT	CASSPRSPEGEAFF
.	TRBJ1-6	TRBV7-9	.	TGTGCCAGCAGCTTAGAACAGTATAATTCACCCCTCCACTTT	CASSLEQYNSPLHF
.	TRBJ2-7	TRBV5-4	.	TGTGCCAGCAGCTTGGAGGGACGGGGGTACGAGCAGTACTTC	CASSLEGRGYEQYF
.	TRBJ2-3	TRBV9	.	TGTGCCAGCAGCGTGAGTGGAGATACGCAGTATTTT	CASSVSGDTQYF
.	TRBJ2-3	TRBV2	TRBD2	TGTGCCAGCAGTGAAGCAAGCGGGGAGGCAGATACGCAGTATTTT	CASSEASGEADTQYF
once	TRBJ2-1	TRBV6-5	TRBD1	TGTGCCAGCAGTTCCAGGACAGGGGGCGAATACAATGAGCAGTTCTTC	CASSSRTGGEYNEQFF
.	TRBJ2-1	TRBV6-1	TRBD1	TGTGCCAGCCGACAGGGGAGCTCCTACAATGAGCAGTTCTTC	CASRQGSSYNEQFF
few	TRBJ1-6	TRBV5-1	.	TGCGCCAGCAGCTTGTTACAGGAGAATTCACCCCTCCACTTT	CASSLLQENSPLHF
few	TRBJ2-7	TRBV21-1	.	TGTGCCAGCAGCGCAGCAAAGCGGTCCCGACGATACGAGCAGTACTTC	CASSAAKRSRRYEQYF
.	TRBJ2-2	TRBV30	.	TGTGCCTGGAGTACTTACAGCGGGGAGCTGTTTTTT	CAWSTYSGELFF
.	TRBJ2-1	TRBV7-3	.	TGTGCCAGCAGCTTAACGGCGATAGCGGACTTCAATGAGCAGTTCTTC	CASSLTAIADFNEQFF
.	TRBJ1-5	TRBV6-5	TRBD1	TGTGCCAGCAGCAGCCGCGACAGGGCCCAGCATTTT	CASSSRDRAQHF
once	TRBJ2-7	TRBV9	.	TGTGCCAGCAGCCTCCACCCGTCGCGAAGAGGCGAGCAGTACTTC	CASSLHPSRRGEQYF
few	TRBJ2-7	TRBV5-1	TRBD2	TGCGCCAGCAGGGCGACTAGCGGAGAAGCACCGAATAGGCCGTACGAGCAGTACTTC	CASRATSGEAPNRPYEQYF
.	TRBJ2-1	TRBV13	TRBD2	TGTGCCAGCAGCTCCTTCAGCGGGGGGAACAATGAGCAGTTCTTC	CASSSFSGGNNEQFF
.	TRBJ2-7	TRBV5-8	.	TGTGCCAGCAGCTGGACAGTCTACGAGCAGTACTTC	CASSWTVYEQYF
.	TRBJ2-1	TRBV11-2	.	TGTGCCAGCAGCTTAGCCCCCCCAACTAGTTCGTCGTACAATGAGCAGTTCTTC	CASSLAPPTSSSYNEQFF
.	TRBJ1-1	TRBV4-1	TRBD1	TGCGCCAGCAGCCAAGGCGCAGGGGGTAATGAAGCTTTCTTT	CASSQGAGGNEAFF
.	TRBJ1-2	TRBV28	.	TGTGCCAGCAGTTTGGGAGGGGGGAGCTATGGCTACACCTTC	CASSLGGGSYGYTF
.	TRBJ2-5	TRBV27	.	TGTGCCAGCAGTTACAGGGTTCAGGAGACCCAGTACTTC	CASSYRVQETQYF